The sequence of this T cell receptor (beta chain) was determined in a study of T cells in Graves' hyperthyroidism and ophthalmopathy. Study at large: Peripheral blood was secured at the point of initial diagnosis, before any treatment. General study findings and limits: Blood shared most expanded thyroid clonotypes above 0.001. Model-based prediction identified ophthalmopathy a median about 6.8 months prior to its onset.

There are 14 residues in the CDR3. The germline CDR1 and CDR2 sequences are LGHDT and YNNKEL (reference sequence). Trimming removed 5 bases from V and 5 bases from J, with 13 bases in between. Lactation, pregnancy, other autoimmune disease or uncontrolled infection led to exclusion of patients. Ten or more counts support this clonotype. Its matching antigen is unknown. RNA transcripts were the template for amplifying TCR beta CDR3 regions. The primer set for the first-round RT-PCR of the TCR CDR3 was HTBI. TCRdb itself ran the multiplex PCR reads through MiXCR, one entry per CDR3 protein. The profile shows about 640,000 distinct CDR3 sequences, around 13% of them singletons.

This TCR derives from a woman between 45 and 65 years old with Graves' ophthalmopathy. The specimen sequenced was blood. This chain links TRBV3-1 with TRBJ2-4, with D maybe TRBD2 (6 bases). CDR3 sequence reads: CASSAGTLQNIQYF. CDR3 nucleotides: TGTGCCAGCAGCGCCGGGACTCTCCAAAACATTCAGTACTTC.